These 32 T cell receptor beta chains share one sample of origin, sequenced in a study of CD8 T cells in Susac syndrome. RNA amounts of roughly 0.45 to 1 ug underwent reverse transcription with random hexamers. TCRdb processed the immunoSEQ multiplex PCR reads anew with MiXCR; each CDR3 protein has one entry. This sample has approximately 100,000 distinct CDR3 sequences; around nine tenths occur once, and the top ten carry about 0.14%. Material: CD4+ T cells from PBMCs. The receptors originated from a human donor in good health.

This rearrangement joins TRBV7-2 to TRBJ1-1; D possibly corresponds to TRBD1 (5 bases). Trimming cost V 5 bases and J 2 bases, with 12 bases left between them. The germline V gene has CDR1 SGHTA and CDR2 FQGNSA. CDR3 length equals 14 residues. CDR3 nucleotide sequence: TGTGCCAGCAGCACACGCAGGGAAAACACTGAAGCTTTCTTT. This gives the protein CASSTRRENTEAFF.

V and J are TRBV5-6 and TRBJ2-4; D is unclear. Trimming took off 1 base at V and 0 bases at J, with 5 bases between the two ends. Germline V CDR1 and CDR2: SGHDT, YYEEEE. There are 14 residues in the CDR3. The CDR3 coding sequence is TGTGCCAGCAGCTTGCCTGCAGCCAAAAACATTCAGTACTTC. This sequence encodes CASSLPAAKNIQYF.

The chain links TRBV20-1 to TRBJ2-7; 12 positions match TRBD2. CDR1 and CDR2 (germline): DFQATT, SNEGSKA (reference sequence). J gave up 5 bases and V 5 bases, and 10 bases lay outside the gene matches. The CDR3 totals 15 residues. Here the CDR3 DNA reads TGCAGTGCTTCAATTCTAGCGGGAGGGCCGAACGAGCAGTACTTC. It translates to CSASILAGGPNEQYF.

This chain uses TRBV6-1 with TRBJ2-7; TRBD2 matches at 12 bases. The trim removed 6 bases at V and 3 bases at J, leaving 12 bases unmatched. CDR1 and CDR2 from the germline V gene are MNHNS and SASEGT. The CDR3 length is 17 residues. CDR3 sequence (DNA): TGTGCCAGCAGCCGATCGACTAGCGGGAGATTTGTCTACGAGCAGTACTTC. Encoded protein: CASSRSTSGRFVYEQYF.

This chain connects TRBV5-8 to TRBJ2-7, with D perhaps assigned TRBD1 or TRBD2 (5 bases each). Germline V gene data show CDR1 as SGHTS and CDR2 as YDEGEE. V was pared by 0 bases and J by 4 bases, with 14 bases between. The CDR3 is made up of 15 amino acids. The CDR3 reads CASSLGPGRSYEQYF. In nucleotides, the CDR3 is TGTGCCAGCAGCTTGGGGCCGGGACGATCGTACGAGCAGTACTTC.

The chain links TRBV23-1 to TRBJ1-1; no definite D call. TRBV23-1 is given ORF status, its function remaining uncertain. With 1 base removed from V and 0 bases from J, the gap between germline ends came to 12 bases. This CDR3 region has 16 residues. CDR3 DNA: TGCGCCAGCAGTCAATGTACCCGACGAGTGAACACTGAAGCTTTCTTT. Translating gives CASSQCTRRVNTEAFF.

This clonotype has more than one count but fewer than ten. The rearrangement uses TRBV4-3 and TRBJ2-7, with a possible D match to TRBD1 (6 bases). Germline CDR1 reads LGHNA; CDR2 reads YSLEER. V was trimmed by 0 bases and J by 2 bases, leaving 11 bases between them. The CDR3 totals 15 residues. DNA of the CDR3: TGCGCCAGCAGCCAAGATTGGGGGCCGACCTACGAGCAGTACTTC. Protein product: CASSQDWGPTYEQYF.

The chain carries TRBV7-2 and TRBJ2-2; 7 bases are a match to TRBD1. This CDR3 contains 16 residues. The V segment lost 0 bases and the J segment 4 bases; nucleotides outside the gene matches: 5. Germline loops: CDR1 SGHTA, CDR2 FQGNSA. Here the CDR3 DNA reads TGTGCCAGCAGCTTAGCTTGGGCAGGGGGCACCGGGGAGCTGTTTTTT. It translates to CASSLAWAGGTGELFF.

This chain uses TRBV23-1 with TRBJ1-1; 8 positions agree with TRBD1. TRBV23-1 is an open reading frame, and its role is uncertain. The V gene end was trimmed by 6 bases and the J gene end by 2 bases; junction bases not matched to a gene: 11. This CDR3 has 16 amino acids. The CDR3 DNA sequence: TGCGCCAGCAGCCAAGGGGCAGGGGGCGGAAACACTGAAGCTTTCTTT. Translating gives CASSQGAGGGNTEAFF.

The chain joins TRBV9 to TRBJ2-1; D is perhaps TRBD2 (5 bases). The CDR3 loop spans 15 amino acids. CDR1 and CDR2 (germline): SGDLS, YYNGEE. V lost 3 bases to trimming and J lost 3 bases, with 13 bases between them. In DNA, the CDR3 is TGTGCCAGCAGCGGGGCCGGGGTGAGCTACAATGAGCAGTTCTTC. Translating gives CASSGAGVSYNEQFF.

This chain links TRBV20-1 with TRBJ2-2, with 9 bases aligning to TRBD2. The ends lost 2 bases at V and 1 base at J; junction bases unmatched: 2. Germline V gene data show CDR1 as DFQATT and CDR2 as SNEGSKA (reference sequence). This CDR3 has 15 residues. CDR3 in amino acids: CSARRLAVNTGELFF. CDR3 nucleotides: TGCAGTGCTAGACGACTAGCGGTGAACACCGGGGAGCTGTTTTTT.

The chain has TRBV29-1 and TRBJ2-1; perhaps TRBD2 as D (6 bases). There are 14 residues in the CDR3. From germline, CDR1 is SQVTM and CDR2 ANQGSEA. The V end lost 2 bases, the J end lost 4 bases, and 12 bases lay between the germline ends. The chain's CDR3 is CSVEREPKYNEQFF. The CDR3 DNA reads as TGCAGCGTTGAACGGGAGCCGAAATACAATGAGCAGTTCTTC.

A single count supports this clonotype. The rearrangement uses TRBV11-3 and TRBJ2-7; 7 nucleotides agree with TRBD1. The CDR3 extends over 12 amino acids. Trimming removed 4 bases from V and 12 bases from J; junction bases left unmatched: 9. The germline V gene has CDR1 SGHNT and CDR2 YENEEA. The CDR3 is CASSSEGTVAYF. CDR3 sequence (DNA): TGTGCCAGCAGCTCGGAAGGGACAGTAGCGTACTTC.

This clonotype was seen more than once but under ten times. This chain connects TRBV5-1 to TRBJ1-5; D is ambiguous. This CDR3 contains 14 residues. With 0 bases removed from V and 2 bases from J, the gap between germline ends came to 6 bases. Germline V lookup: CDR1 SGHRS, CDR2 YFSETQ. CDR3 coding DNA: TGCGCCAGCAGCTTGGAATCCGGCAATCAGCCCCAGCATTTT. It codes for CASSLESGNQPQHF.

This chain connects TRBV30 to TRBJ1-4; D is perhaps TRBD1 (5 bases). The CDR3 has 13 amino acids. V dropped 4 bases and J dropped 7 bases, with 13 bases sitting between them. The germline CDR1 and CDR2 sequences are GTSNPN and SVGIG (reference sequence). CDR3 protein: CAWKPRTLEKLFF. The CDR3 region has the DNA TGTGCCTGGAAACCACGGACACTTGAAAAACTGTTTTTT. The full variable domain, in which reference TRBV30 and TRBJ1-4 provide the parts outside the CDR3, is SQTIHQWPATLVQPVGSPLSLECTVEGTSNPNLYWYRQAAGRGLQLLFYSVGIGQISSEVPQNLSASRPQDRQFILSSKKLLLSDSGFYLCAWKPRTLEKLFFGSGTQLSVL.

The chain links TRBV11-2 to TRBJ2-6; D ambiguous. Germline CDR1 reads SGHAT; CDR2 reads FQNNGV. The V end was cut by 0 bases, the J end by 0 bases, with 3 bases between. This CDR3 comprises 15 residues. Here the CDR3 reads CASSLEGSGANVLTF. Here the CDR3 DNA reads TGTGCCAGCAGCTTAGAGGGCTCTGGGGCCAACGTCCTGACTTTC.

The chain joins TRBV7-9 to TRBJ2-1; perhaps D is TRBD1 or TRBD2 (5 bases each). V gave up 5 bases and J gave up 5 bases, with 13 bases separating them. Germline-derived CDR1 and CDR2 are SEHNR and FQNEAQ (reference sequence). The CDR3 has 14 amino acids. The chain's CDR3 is CASSRRDPNNEQFF. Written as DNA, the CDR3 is TGTGCCAGCAGCCGCCGGGACCCCAACAATGAGCAGTTCTTC.

The CDR3 sequence is CSARVSFRADREAFF. CDR3 nucleotide sequence: TGCAGTGCTAGAGTTTCGTTCCGGGCAGATCGCGAAGCTTTCTTT. The chain combines TRBV20-1 with TRBJ1-1; D is uncertain. The CDR3 spans 15 residues. Trimming took off 1 base at V and 8 bases at J, with 20 bases between the two ends. CDR1 DFQATT and CDR2 SNEGSKA come from the germline V gene (reference sequence).

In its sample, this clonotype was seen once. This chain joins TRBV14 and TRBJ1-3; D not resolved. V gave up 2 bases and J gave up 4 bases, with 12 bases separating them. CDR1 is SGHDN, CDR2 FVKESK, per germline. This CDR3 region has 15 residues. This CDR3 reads CASSQQDLGGNTIYF. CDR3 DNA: TGTGCCAGCAGCCAACAGGATTTGGGGGGAAACACCATATATTTT.

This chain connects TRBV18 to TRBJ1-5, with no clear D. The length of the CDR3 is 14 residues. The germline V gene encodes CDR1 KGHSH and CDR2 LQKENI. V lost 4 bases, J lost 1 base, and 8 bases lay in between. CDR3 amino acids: CASSLTDSNQPQHF. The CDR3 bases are TGTGCCAGCTCACTTACTGACAGCAATCAGCCCCAGCATTTT.

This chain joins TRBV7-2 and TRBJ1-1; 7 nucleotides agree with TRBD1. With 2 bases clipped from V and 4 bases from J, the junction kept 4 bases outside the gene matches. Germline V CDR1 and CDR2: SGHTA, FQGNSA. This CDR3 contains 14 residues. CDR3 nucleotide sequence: TGTGCCAGCAGCTTACTTCAGGGGGGCACTGAAGCTTTCTTT. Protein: CASSLLQGGTEAFF.

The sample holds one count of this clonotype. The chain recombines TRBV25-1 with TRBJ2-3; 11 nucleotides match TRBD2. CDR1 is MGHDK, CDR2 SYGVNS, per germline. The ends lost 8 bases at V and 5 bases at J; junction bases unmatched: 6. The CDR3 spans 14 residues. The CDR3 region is CASGFSGRGDTQYF. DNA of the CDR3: TGTGCCAGCGGGTTTAGCGGGAGGGGAGATACGCAGTATTTT.

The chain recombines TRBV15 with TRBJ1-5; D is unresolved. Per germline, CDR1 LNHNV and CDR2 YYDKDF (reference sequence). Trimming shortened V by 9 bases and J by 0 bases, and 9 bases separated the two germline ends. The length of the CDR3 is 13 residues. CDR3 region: CATSANSNQPQHF. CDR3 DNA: TGTGCCACAAGCGCAAATAGCAATCAGCCCCAGCATTTT.

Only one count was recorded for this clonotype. The CDR3 here is CASILTGAGNTIYF. In DNA, the CDR3 is TGTGCCAGCATCCTTACAGGGGCTGGAAACACCATATATTTT. The J gene is TRBJ1-3, the V gene TRBV28; TRBD1 agrees at 7 bases. CDR1 and CDR2 (germline): MDHEN, SYDVKM. J lost 2 bases, V lost 7 bases, and 5 bases had no gene match. The CDR3 consists of 14 residues.

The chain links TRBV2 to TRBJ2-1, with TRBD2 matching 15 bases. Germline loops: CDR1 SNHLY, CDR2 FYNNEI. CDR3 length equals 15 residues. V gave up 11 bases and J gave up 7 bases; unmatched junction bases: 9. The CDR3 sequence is CAGQLGTSGRNEQFF. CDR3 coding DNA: TGTGCCGGCCAACTAGGGACTAGCGGGAGGAATGAGCAGTTCTTC.

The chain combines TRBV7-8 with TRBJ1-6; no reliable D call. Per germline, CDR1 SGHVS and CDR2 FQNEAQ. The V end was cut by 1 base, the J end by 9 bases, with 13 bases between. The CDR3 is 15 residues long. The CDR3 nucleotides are TGTGCCAGCAGCTTAGAGCCGGGATTTAGTTCACCCCTCCACTTT. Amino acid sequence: CASSLEPGFSSPLHF.

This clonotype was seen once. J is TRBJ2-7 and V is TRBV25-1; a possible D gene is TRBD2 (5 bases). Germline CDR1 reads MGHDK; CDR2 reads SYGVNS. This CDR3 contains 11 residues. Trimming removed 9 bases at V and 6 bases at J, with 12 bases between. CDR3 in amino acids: CASIRGSEQYF. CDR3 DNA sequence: TGTGCCAGTATTAGAGGGAGCGAGCAGTACTTC.

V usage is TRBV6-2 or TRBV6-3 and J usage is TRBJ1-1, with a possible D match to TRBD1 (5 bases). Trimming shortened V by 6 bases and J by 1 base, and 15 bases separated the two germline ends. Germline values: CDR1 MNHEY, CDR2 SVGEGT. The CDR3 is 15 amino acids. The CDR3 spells CASSDPGGGNTEAFF. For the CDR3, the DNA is TGTGCCAGCAGCGACCCAGGCGGGGGGAACACTGAAGCTTTCTTT.

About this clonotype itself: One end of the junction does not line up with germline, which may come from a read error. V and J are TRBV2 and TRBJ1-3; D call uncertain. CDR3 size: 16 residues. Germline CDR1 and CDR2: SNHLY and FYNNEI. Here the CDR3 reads CASTESRAVSGNTIYF. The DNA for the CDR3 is TGTGCCAGCACTGAATCACGGGCGGTCTCTGGAAACACCATATATTTT.

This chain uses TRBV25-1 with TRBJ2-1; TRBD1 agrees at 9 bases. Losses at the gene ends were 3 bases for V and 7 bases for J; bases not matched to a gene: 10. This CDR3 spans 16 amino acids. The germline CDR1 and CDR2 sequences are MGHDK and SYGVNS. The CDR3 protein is CASSDSGQGQSNEQFF. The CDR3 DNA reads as TGTGCCAGCAGTGATTCGGGACAGGGACAGAGTAATGAGCAGTTCTTC.

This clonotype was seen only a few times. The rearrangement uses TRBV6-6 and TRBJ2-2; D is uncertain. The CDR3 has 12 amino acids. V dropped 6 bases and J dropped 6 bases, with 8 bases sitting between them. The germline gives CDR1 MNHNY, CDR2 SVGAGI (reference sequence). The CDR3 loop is CASRPGSGELFF. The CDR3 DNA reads TGTGCCAGCAGACCCGGTTCCGGGGAGCTGTTTTTT.

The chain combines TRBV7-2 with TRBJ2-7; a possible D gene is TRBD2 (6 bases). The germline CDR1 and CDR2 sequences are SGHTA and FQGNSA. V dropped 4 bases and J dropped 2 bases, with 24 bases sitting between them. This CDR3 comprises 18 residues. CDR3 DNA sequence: TGTGCCAGCAGCTCTGGGGGACTCCACCCGAAGGTCGCCTACGAGCAGTACTTC. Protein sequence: CASSSGGLHPKVAYEQYF. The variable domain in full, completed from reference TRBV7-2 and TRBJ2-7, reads GAGVSQSPSNKVTEKGKDVELRCDPISGHTALYWYRQSLGQGLEFLIYFQGNSAPDKSGLPSDRFSAERTGGSVSTLTIQRTQQEDSAVYLCASSSGGLHPKVAYEQYFGPGTRLTVT.